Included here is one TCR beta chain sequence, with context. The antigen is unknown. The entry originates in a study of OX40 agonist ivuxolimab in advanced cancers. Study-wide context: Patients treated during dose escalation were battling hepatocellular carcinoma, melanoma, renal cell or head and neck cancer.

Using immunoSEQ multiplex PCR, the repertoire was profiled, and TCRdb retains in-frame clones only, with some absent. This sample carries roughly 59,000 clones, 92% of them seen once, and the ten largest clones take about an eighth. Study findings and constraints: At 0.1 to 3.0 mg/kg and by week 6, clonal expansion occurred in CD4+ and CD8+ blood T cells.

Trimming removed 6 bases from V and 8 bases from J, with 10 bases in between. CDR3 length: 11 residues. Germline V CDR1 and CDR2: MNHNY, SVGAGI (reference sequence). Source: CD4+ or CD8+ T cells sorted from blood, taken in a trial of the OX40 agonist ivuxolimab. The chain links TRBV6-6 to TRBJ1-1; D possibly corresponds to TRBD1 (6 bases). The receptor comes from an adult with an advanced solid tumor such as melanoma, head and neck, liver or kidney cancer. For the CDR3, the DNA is TGTGCCAGCAGCCAAACAGGGGAAGCTTTCTTT. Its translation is CASSQTGEAFF.